The 19 T cell receptor beta chains below were found in one sample sequenced in a study of blood T cell repertoires in COVID-19. The repertoire was sequenced with immunoSEQ multiplex PCR; TCRdb's copy has only in-frame clones and lacks some. Of roughly 330,000 clones in the sample, around 89% were seen once. Sample: peripheral blood. The receptors were sampled from a woman between 50 and 59 years old with active or convalescent COVID-19.

DNA for the CDR3: TGTGCCAGCAGCCCCGGGACCTACAATGAGCAGTTCTTC. This translates into CASSPGTYNEQFF. This chain uses TRBV7-3 with TRBJ2-1; TRBD2 might be the D (5 bases). The CDR3 totals 13 residues. The V gene's germline CDR1 is SGHTA and CDR2 FQGTGA. V was trimmed by 5 bases and J by 2 bases, leaving 7 bases between them.

This clone was found once. The V gene is TRBV27, the J gene TRBJ1-2, with 7 bases fitting TRBD1. J gave up 4 bases and V 3 bases, and 5 bases lay outside the gene matches. Germline-derived CDR1 and CDR2 are MNHEY and SMNVEV (reference sequence). The CDR3 covers 14 residues. The CDR3 protein is CASSLVSGGYGYTF. CDR3 coding DNA: TGTGCCAGCAGTTTGGTCTCAGGGGGCTATGGCTACACCTTC.

The chain is built from TRBV7-2 and TRBJ1-2, with unresolved D. Germline values: CDR1 SGHTA, CDR2 FQGNSA. V lost 0 bases to trimming and J lost 7 bases, with 9 bases between them. The CDR3 is 13 residues long. The CDR3 loop is CASSLAREFGYTF. CDR3 DNA: TGTGCCAGCAGCTTAGCGCGGGAGTTTGGCTACACCTTC.

The chain uses TRBV11-2 and TRBJ2-3, with D possibly being TRBD1 (6 bases). Trimming took 3 bases from V and 0 from J, leaving 13 bases between them. CDR3 length: 16 residues. The germline CDR1 and CDR2 sequences are SGHAT and FQNNGV. The CDR3 DNA follows: TGTGCCAGCAGCTTCGAACAGGGCCTTAGCACAGATACGCAGTATTTT. Protein sequence: CASSFEQGLSTDTQYF.

V and J are TRBV3-1 (or the pseudogene TRBV3-2) and TRBJ1-6; D is ambiguous. In germline, CDR1 is LGHDT, CDR2 YNNKEL (reference sequence). V shed 1 base and J shed 7 bases, with 11 bases lying between them. The CDR3 covers 15 residues. DNA for the CDR3: TGTGCCAGCAGCCAAGTTTCGGGTTCAAATTCACCCCTCCACTTT. Its translation: CASSQVSGSNSPLHF.

The chain combines TRBV7-9 with TRBJ2-7; 9 bases agree with TRBD2. After removal of 5 bases from V and 2 bases from J, the junction contained 4 bases not matched to a gene. Germline V lookup: CDR1 SEHNR, CDR2 FQNEAQ (reference sequence). CDR3 size: 14 residues. CDR3 in amino acids: CASSQAGGTYEQYF. The CDR3, as DNA: TGTGCCAGCAGCCAAGCGGGAGGTACCTACGAGCAGTACTTC.

The sample holds one count of this clone. The rearrangement uses TRBV9 and TRBJ2-3; 7 bases are a match to TRBD2. Per germline, CDR1 SGDLS and CDR2 YYNGEE. Trimming took 0 bases from V and 6 from J; bases not matched to a gene: 7. The CDR3 is made up of 15 amino acids. The CDR3 coding sequence is TGTGCCAGCAGCGTAGATGGCGGGAGAGCCGATACGCAGTATTTT. Its translation: CASSVDGGRADTQYF. The variable domain in full, completed from reference TRBV9 and TRBJ2-3, reads DSGVTQTPKHLITATGQRVTLRCSPRSGDLSVYWYQQSLDQGLQFLIQYYNGEERAKGNILERFSAQQFPDLHSELNLSSLELGDSALYFCASSVDGGRADTQYFGPGTRLTVL.

This chain uses TRBV24-1 with TRBJ2-7, with 10 nucleotides matching TRBD1. With 3 bases clipped from V and 0 bases from J, the junction kept 16 bases outside the gene matches. This CDR3 spans 20 amino acids. CDR1 KGHDR and CDR2 SFDVKD come from the germline V gene. CDR3 protein: CATSDHTGTGDLGYSYEQYF. The CDR3 DNA sequence: TGTGCCACCAGTGATCACACCGGGACAGGGGATTTAGGATACTCCTACGAGCAGTACTTC.

V and J are TRBV5-1 and TRBJ2-2; 11 positions agree with TRBD2. Germline trimming cut 6 bases from V and 0 bases from J; bases unmatched to any gene: 1. CDR3 length: 15 residues. CDR1 SGHRS and CDR2 YFSETQ come from the germline V gene. The CDR3 DNA reads TGCGCCAGCATAGCGGGAGGGACGAACACCGGGGAGCTGTTTTTT. It is translated as CASIAGGTNTGELFF.

The J gene is TRBJ2-6, the V gene TRBV5-1; D not resolved. V was shortened by 0 bases and J by 0 bases, with 7 bases between the two germline ends. The CDR3 loop spans 16 amino acids. Germline V gene data show CDR1 as SGHRS and CDR2 as YFSETQ. CDR3 sequence reads: CASSLAGLSGANVLTF. CDR3 nucleotides: TGCGCCAGCAGCTTGGCCGGTCTCTCTGGGGCCAACGTCCTGACTTTC.

Remarks on this clone: Different DNA sequences within this sample yield the same CDR3. The rearrangement uses TRBV18 and TRBJ2-3; maybe TRBD2 (5 bases). V was pared by 2 bases and J by 0 bases, with 6 bases between. Germline CDR1 is KGHSH and CDR2 is LQKENI. This CDR3 has 14 amino acids. CDR3 loop: CASSPTGSTDTQYF. CDR3 bases: TGTGCCAGCTCACCAACGGGGAGCACAGATACGCAGTATTTT.

V and J are TRBV27 and TRBJ2-1; 10 positions match TRBD2. CDR3 length: 16 amino acids. Germline trimming cut 3 bases from V and 8 bases from J; bases unmatched to any gene: 10. Germline loops: CDR1 MNHEY, CDR2 SMNVEV (reference sequence). DNA of the CDR3: TGTGCCAGCAGTTTTGTGCCTAGCGGGAGTCTCGATGAGCAGTTCTTC. This sequence encodes CASSFVPSGSLDEQFF.

The chain joins TRBV30 to TRBJ2-3; possible D gene TRBD1, 6 bases. V was cut by 1 base and J by 7 bases, with 12 bases left in between. The CDR3 runs 13 residues. Germline V CDR1 and CDR2: GTSNPN, SVGIG (reference sequence). CDR3 sequence reads: CAWSGSGEYTQYF. The CDR3, as DNA: TGTGCCTGGAGTGGTTCAGGGGAGTATACGCAGTATTTT.

CDR3 nucleotides: TGTGCCAGCAGTTTAGAGGGTTCGGGCAATCAGCCCCAGCATTTT. Translation: CASSLEGSGNQPQHF. This sequence joins TRBV27 and TRBJ1-5; no definite D call. Germline V gene lookup returns CDR1 MNHEY and CDR2 SMNVEV (reference sequence). Trimming took 2 bases from V and 2 from J, leaving 10 bases between them. The CDR3 spans 15 residues.

This rearrangement joins TRBV19 to TRBJ1-2, with a possible D match to TRBD1 (6 bases). CDR3 length equals 13 residues. Trimming stripped 1 base from V and 3 bases from J, with 6 bases between. Germline CDR1 reads LNHDA; CDR2 reads SQIVND (reference sequence). The CDR3 spells CASSIGQDYGYTF. As DNA, the CDR3 is TGTGCCAGTAGTATAGGACAGGACTATGGCTACACCTTC.

The J gene is TRBJ1-2, the V gene TRBV4-1, with D possibly being TRBD1 (5 bases). Germline V gives CDR1 MGHRA, CDR2 YSYEKL. The CDR3 is 14 residues long. V lost 1 base and J lost 3, with 9 bases in between. The CDR3 is CASSQGDSDYGYTF. The DNA for the CDR3 is TGCGCCAGCAGCCAAGGAGACAGCGACTATGGCTACACCTTC.

This clone occurred once. This chain connects TRBV3-1 (or the pseudogene TRBV3-2) to TRBJ2-1; 8 positions match TRBD2. The junction had 7 bases not matched to a gene; V was cut back by 3 bases and J by 6 bases. Germline CDR1 and CDR2: LGHDT and YNNKEL (reference sequence). The CDR3 extends over 15 amino acids. Here the CDR3 reads CASSHMRGAGNEQFF. In nucleotides, the CDR3 is TGTGCCAGCAGCCATATGCGGGGGGCGGGCAATGAGCAGTTCTTC.

The V call is TRBV6-5, the J call TRBJ2-1; 7 positions match TRBD1. CDR1 is MNHEY and CDR2 is SVGAGI in the germline V gene. This CDR3 region has 14 residues. V shed 5 bases and J 6 bases; nucleotides not matched to a gene: 7. Here the CDR3 reads CASSSGRQGNEQFF. The CDR3 DNA reads as TGTGCCAGCAGTAGTGGCAGACAGGGCAATGAGCAGTTCTTC.

J is TRBJ1-2 and V is TRBV5-1, with 11 bases that match TRBD1. This CDR3 is 17 amino acids long. From germline, CDR1 is SGHRS and CDR2 YFSETQ. Losses at the gene ends were 1 base for V and 9 bases for J; bases not matched to a gene: 14. CDR3: CASSLSRTGGDGGSYTF. As DNA, the CDR3 is TGCGCCAGCAGCTTGTCAAGGACAGGGGGCGACGGCGGCAGCTACACCTTC. The whole variable domain, remainder taken from reference TRBV5-1 and TRBJ1-2, is KAGVTQTPRYLIKTRGQQVTLSCSPISGHRSVSWYQQTPGQGLQFLFEYFSETQRNKGNFPGRFSGRQFSNSRSEMNVSTLELGDSALYLCASSLSRTGGDGGSYTFGSGTRLTVV.